This is a list of T cell receptor beta chains from one sample in a study of blood T cell repertoires in COVID-19. This table comes from immunoSEQ multiplex PCR, and its TCRdb copy is limited to in-frame clones, with some not included. The table includes some 200,000 clones, roughly 86% detected once. Sequencing used peripheral blood. The receptors originated from an elderly woman in a cohort sampled during active or convalescent COVID-19. The CDR3 runs from the conserved cysteine through the conserved F or W. The order of the fields is D gene, V gene, clone size, J gene, CDR3 DNA, CDR3 protein. A D gene is named only where the DNA matches it firmly. Clone sizes are given selectively: once, few, many, or a class where the clone is expanded.

NA,TRBV6-5,NA,TRBJ1-4,TGTGCCAGCAGGGGCTCTAGGGGAACGGGTGAAAAACTGTTTTTT,CASRGSRGTGEKLFF
TRBD2,TRBV4-2,NA,TRBJ2-1,TGTGCCAGCAGCCAAGTCCTAGCGGGAGGCCGCAATGAGCAGTTCTTC,CASSQVLAGGRNEQFF
NA,TRBV2,NA,TRBJ1-6,TGTGCCAGCAGCGGATCCCTAGGGACAAGAAATTCACCCCTCCACTTT,CASSGSLGTRNSPLHF
NA,TRBV27,once,TRBJ1-1,TGTGCCAGCAGTTCCACGACAGTGGCCTTCACTGAAGCTTTCTTT,CASSSTTVAFTEAFF
NA,TRBV11-2,NA,TRBJ2-3,TGTGCCAGCAGCCGACAGCGCACAGATACGCAGTATTTT,CASSRQRTDTQYF
NA,TRBV11-2,few,TRBJ1-2,TGTGCCAGCAGCTTAGTGGCGGAGGGACTTTCAAGAGGCTACACCTTC,CASSLVAEGLSRGYTF
TRBD2,TRBV6-5,NA,TRBJ2-7,TGTGCCAGCAGCCGCGCGGGGGGTTACCGGGACGAGCAGTACTTC,CASSRAGGYRDEQYF
NA,TRBV2,once,TRBJ1-1,TGTGCCAGCAAGTTTTCGGACACTGAAGCTTTCTTT,CASKFSDTEAFF
NA,TRBV3-1/TRBV3-2,NA,TRBJ2-3,TGTGCCAGCCGGGGTAGCGGTACAGATACGCAGTATTTT,CASRGSGTDTQYF
NA,TRBV7-9,NA,TRBJ1-3,TGTGCCAGCAGCTTCCAGGGGCCCTCTGGAAACACCATATATTTT,CASSFQGPSGNTIYF
TRBD1,TRBV11-3,once,TRBJ2-2,TGTGCCAGCAGCCAAAAGGACAGGGCCAACGGGGAGCTGTTTTTT,CASSQKDRANGELFF
NA,TRBV3-1/TRBV3-2,NA,TRBJ1-5,TGTGCCAGCAGCCAAACGGGGTTTTTTCAGCCCCAGCATTTT,CASSQTGFFQPQHF
TRBD1,TRBV11-2,NA,TRBJ2-4,TGTGCCAGCAGCTGGGAGACAGGGAACATTCAGTACTTC,CASSWETGNIQYF
TRBD1,TRBV27,once,TRBJ1-2,TGTGCCAGCAGTACACGGGACAGGGGGCATGGCTACACCTTC,CASSTRDRGHGYTF
TRBD1,TRBV28,NA,TRBJ1-6,TGTGCCAGCAACCGGGACAGGAAGATCGGTCTCCACTTT,CASNRDRKIGLHF
NA,TRBV30,NA,TRBJ1-1,TGTGCCTGGTACGTCAGGGGATCAACTGAAGCTTTCTTT,CAWYVRGSTEAFF
NA,TRBV6-2/TRBV6-3,NA,TRBJ1-5,TGTGCCAGCAGTTTTGAGGTTTGGGATCAGCCCCAGCATTTT,CASSFEVWDQPQHF
NA,TRBV6-1,once,TRBJ1-5,TGTGCCAGCAGTGAACGGTTGGGGCAGGAGTATAGCAATCAGCCCCAGCATTTT,CASSERLGQEYSNQPQHF
TRBD1,TRBV5-1,NA,TRBJ1-2,TGCGCCAGCAGCGGGGACAGGGGGGACTACACCTTC,CASSGDRGDYTF
NA,TRBV10-1,NA,TRBJ2-3,TGCGCCAGCAGTGAAAGGGGCTCAACAGATACGCAGTATTTT,CASSERGSTDTQYF
NA,TRBV2,once,TRBJ2-2,TGTGCCAGCAGCGTGGACAGTGTTAACACCGGGGAGCTGTTTTTT,CASSVDSVNTGELFF
TRBD2,TRBV5-4,NA,TRBJ2-3,TGTGCCAGCAGCTTGAGGCGGGGGGGCCGCACAGATACGCAGTATTTT,CASSLRRGGRTDTQYF
NA,TRBV5-1,NA,TRBJ1-1,TGCGCCAGCAGCTTGGCAGCCAGGGGCACAACTGAAGCTTTCTTT,CASSLAARGTTEAFF
TRBD2,TRBV4-2,NA,TRBJ2-1,TGTGCCAGCAGCCTGCCGGCAGGGACTAGCGGGAGGGGAAATGAGCAGTTCTTC,CASSLPAGTSGRGNEQFF
TRBD2,TRBV2,NA,TRBJ2-5,TGTGCCAGCAGTGCCCACTATAGCGGGGGGGCAGCGGTAGTAGATAACTTC,CASSAHYSGGAAVVDNF
NA,TRBV12-1,NA,TRBJ2-1,TGTGCCAGCAGCTTTTCGTGGAGCGACCACAATGAGCAGTTCTTC,CASSFSWSDHNEQFF
NA,TRBV6-2/TRBV6-3,few,TRBJ2-7,TGTGCCAGCAGTTATTACTACGAGCAGTACTTC,CASSYYYEQYF
TRBD2,TRBV20-1,few,TRBJ2-7,TGCAGTGCACAGCGGGAGTACGAGCAGTACTTC,CSAQREYEQYF
NA,TRBV6-1,NA,TRBJ1-2,TGTGCCAGCAGTGAAGCGGGTGATCCCCGGGGCTATGGCTACACCTTC,CASSEAGDPRGYGYTF
NA,TRBV5-4,NA,TRBJ2-1,TGTGCCAGCAGCTTCACAGCCTTCTCCTACAATGAGCAGTTCTTC,CASSFTAFSYNEQFF
TRBD1,TRBV25-1,NA,TRBJ2-3,TGTGCCAGCAGTGAATGGGACGGGACAGTCTCCGATACGCAGTATTTT,CASSEWDGTVSDTQYF
NA,TRBV10-3,NA,TRBJ2-1,TGTGCCATCAGTGAGGTAGGAGGCTACAATGAGCAGTTCTTC,CAISEVGGYNEQFF
NA,TRBV5-1,NA,TRBJ2-1,TGCGCCAGCAGCTTTGATAGGGCAGGGGAGCAGTTCTTC,CASSFDRAGEQFF
NA,TRBV27,NA,TRBJ1-3,TGTGCCAGCAGTTTATCTAGTGGCTCTGGAAACACCATATATTTT,CASSLSSGSGNTIYF
NA,TRBV5-3,NA,TRBJ1-4,TGTGCCAGAAGCTTGGGGGGCCAGGGGTATGAAAAACTGTTTTTT,CARSLGGQGYEKLFF
TRBD1,TRBV24-1,NA,TRBJ1-2,TGTGCCACCAGTGATTGGACAGGGGGGACGGACTACACCTTC,CATSDWTGGTDYTF
TRBD2,TRBV13,NA,TRBJ2-2,TGTGCCAGCAGCCTTTACTCCACTAGCGGGAGAAGTTACACCGGGGAGCTGTTTTTT,CASSLYSTSGRSYTGELFF
NA,TRBV27,NA,TRBJ1-1,TGTGCCAGCAGTTCGAGGCCCCTGGGGAACACTGAAGCTTTCTTT,CASSSRPLGNTEAFF
NA,TRBV27,few,TRBJ1-6,TGTGCCAGCAGTTGGTTCGGGAATTCACCCCTCCACTTT,CASSWFGNSPLHF
NA,TRBV28,NA,TRBJ1-2,TGTGCCAGCAGTCCGGGACTGTCAGAGGGCTACACCTTC,CASSPGLSEGYTF
TRBD2,TRBV5-5,NA,TRBJ2-2,TGTGCCAGCAGATTTAGGACTAGCGGACACACCGGGGAGCTGTTTTTT,CASRFRTSGHTGELFF
NA,TRBV6-1,NA,TRBJ1-1,TGTGCCAGCAGTGAAACAGGGTCGAGGTCTGAAGCTTTCTTT,CASSETGSRSEAFF
TRBD2,TRBV5-1,NA,TRBJ2-7,TGCGCCAGCAGCTCCTACGAGGGGACTAACGAGCAGTACTTC,CASSSYEGTNEQYF
NA,TRBV19,NA,TRBJ1-5,TGTGCCAGTACGACGGATAATCTCAGGGCCCAGCATTTT,CASTTDNLRAQHF
NA,TRBV4-1,NA,TRBJ2-5,TGCGCCAGCAGCCACCTAATCAACGAGTGGGGAGGAGAGACCCAGTACTTC,CASSHLINEWGGETQYF
TRBD2,TRBV19,NA,TRBJ2-5,TGTGCCAGTACGGGGGGGCAGAAAGAGACCCAGTACTTC,CASTGGQKETQYF
TRBD1,TRBV5-1,NA,TRBJ2-7,TGCGCCAGCAGCCCGGGACAGGAGTACTACGAGCAGTACTTC,CASSPGQEYYEQYF
TRBD2,TRBV19,NA,TRBJ2-3,TGTGCCAGTAGTATACGGGCGGGAGAAGCAGATACGCAGTATTTT,CASSIRAGEADTQYF
NA,TRBV29-1,NA,TRBJ1-2,TGCAGCGTTGTAATACAGGGTTCGTATAGGGGCTACACCTTC,CSVVIQGSYRGYTF
TRBD1,TRBV6-6,few,TRBJ1-6,TGTGCCAGCAGGCAACAGGGGGTGCATAATTCACCCCTCCACTTT,CASRQQGVHNSPLHF
TRBD2,TRBV6-2/TRBV6-3,once,TRBJ2-3,TGTGCCAGCAGTTTGTCTAGCGGGGGGGCGTTGGATACGCAGTATTTT,CASSLSSGGALDTQYF
NA,TRBV18,NA,TRBJ2-1,TGTGCCAGCCTACGGGACACCGTAGACAATGAGCAGTTCTTC,CASLRDTVDNEQFF
TRBD1,TRBV10-3,NA,TRBJ2-5,TGTGCCATCAGTGATCCAAGGGGGCGCCGGGAGACCCAGTACTTC,CAISDPRGRRETQYF
NA,TRBV7-9,NA,TRBJ2-5,TGTGCCAGCAGCCTTCAAGAGACCCAGTACTTC,CASSLQETQYF
NA,TRBV5-6,NA,TRBJ1-4,TGTGCCAGCAGCGTACGGGATAATGAAAAACTGTTTTTT,CASSVRDNEKLFF
NA,TRBV2,NA,TRBJ1-1,TGTGCCACCCTGGGGTCCAGGGTGGCCACTGAAGCTTTCTTT,CATLGSRVATEAFF
TRBD2,TRBV3-1/TRBV3-2,once,TRBJ2-5,TGTGCCAGCAGCCCTACTAGCGGGGGGAAGACTAACCAAGAGACCCAGTACTTC,CASSPTSGGKTNQETQYF